The rows below give T cell receptor beta chains drawn from one sample of a study of T-cell memory formation after mild COVID-19. MiXCR was run by TCRdb on the 5' RACE reads, yielding one entry per CDR3 protein. Here the sample spans about 150,000 distinct CDR3 sequences, roughly 13% being singletons. The sample comprised PBMCs or a T cell subset sorted from them (not recorded which). Every receptor here comes from a man aged 18 to 30 who had mild COVID-19 (a few samples of this study predate the infection). Cell type and time point are not known. Each CDR3 is given with its conserved first and last residue. Fields, in order: clone size, V gene, CDR3 protein. Clone size is stated in some rows and not others, as once, few, many or a class when expanded.

size: few
V: TRBV12-5
CDR3: CASASGIEAFF

size: .
V: TRBV5-1
CDR3: CASSSPTDTQYF

size: .
V: TRBV3-1
CDR3: CASSQRERHEQYF

size: .
V: TRBV20-1
CDR3: CSAGRVGGNTIYF

size: many
V: TRBV10-3
CDR3: CAISTHSYNEQFF

size: .
V: TRBV7-9
CDR3: CARSYGDTQYF

size: few
V: TRBV4-3
CDR3: CASSHWGGINFNEKLFF

size: .
V: TRBV6-2/TRBV6-3
CDR3: CASSYSISTTQETQYF

size: .
V: TRBV7-3
CDR3: CASSLTRQRGENSPLHF

size: few
V: TRBV28
CDR3: CASSKQGAPEAFF

size: .
V: TRBV10-3
CDR3: CAISERDSSYNSPLHF

size: .
V: TRBV10-2
CDR3: CASSEQGRVANGYTF

size: few
V: TRBV4-3
CDR3: CASSQMSGAGETQYF

size: few
V: TRBV6-5
CDR3: CASSYSSGQATFYEQYF

size: few
V: TRBV14
CDR3: CASSLRTGGTYEQYF

size: .
V: TRBV5-4
CDR3: CASSLGGNSYEQYF

size: .
V: TRBV14
CDR3: CASSQPGAGTEAFF

size: few
V: TRBV7-9
CDR3: CASSPRQELGNIQYF

size: few
V: TRBV7-2
CDR3: CASSYQAQRNTEAFF

size: .
V: TRBV12-3/TRBV12-4
CDR3: CASISGGGSTEAFF

size: .
V: TRBV5-1
CDR3: CASSSTGTGAGYTF

size: once
V: TRBV18
CDR3: CASSPPGGYGYEQYF

size: .
V: TRBV5-5
CDR3: CASSFPAVETQYF

size: few
V: TRBV3-1
CDR3: CASSHLAGRAQETQYF

size: .
V: TRBV20-1
CDR3: CSAIEIAGVTSSYNEQFF

size: .
V: TRBV7-3
CDR3: CASSTGTHNEQFF

size: few
V: TRBV6-6
CDR3: CASSPSGVNTGELFF

size: .
V: TRBV6-2/TRBV6-3
CDR3: CASSFWAVGTDTQYF

size: .
V: TRBV28
CDR3: CASKGGDTQYF

size: few
V: TRBV12-3/TRBV12-4
CDR3: CASSFGGTVNTEAFF

size: few
V: TRBV7-2
CDR3: CASSPGVPRGTQYF

size: .
V: TRBV20-1
CDR3: CSAQNPGGIYNEQFF

size: .
V: TRBV7-2
CDR3: CASSLQGAHTGELFF

size: .
V: TRBV12-3/TRBV12-4
CDR3: CASSSPVVGYTF

size: .
V: TRBV11-2
CDR3: CASSFGVDTEAFF

size: .
V: TRBV9
CDR3: CASSVATFPTDTQYF

size: few
V: TRBV28
CDR3: CASLEQGYEQFF

size: .
V: TRBV2
CDR3: CASVKGLVINEQFF

size: .
V: TRBV4-3
CDR3: CASSQEGLSNTGELFF

size: .
V: TRBV14
CDR3: CASSLQFRALTGTDTQYF

size: .
V: TRBV4-3
CDR3: CASSQDWGGGSTEAFF

size: many
V: TRBV5-6
CDR3: CASTETGVGNIQYF

size: many
V: TRBV4-3
CDR3: CASSQDGGYNEQFF

size: .
V: TRBV5-6
CDR3: CASSFAGLNTGELFF

size: few
V: TRBV4-1
CDR3: CASSQTGLPSSTDTQYF

size: few
V: TRBV12-3/TRBV12-4
CDR3: CASSLAGTGGLRAFF

size: .
V: TRBV24-1
CDR3: CATSDTGGSKNYGYTF

size: few
V: TRBV18
CDR3: CASSPRGVNEQFF

size: .
V: TRBV7-9
CDR3: CASSFISQETQYF

size: .
V: TRBV5-6
CDR3: CASSFGTGDQPQHF

size: .
V: TRBV12-3/TRBV12-4
CDR3: CASSSSGGRIDEQFF

size: .
V: TRBV12-3/TRBV12-4
CDR3: CASIPGPWGFDEQFF

size: few
V: TRBV10-3
CDR3: CAITHEGQSEAFF